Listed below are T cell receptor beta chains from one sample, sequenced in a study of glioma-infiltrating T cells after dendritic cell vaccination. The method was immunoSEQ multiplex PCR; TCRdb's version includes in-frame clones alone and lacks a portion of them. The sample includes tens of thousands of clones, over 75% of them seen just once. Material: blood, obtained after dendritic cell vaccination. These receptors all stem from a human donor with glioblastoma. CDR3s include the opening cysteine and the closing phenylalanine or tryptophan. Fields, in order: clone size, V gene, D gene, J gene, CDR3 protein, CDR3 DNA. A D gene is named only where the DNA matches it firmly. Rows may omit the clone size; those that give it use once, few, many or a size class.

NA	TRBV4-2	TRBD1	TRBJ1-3	CASSLGEGGTGNTIYF	TGTGCCAGCAGCCTAGGAGAAGGGGGCACTGGAAACACCATATATTTT
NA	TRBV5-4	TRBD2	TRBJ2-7	CASSRSAGGGYEQYF	TGTGCCAGCAGCCGCTCTGCGGGAGGTGGGTACGAGCAGTACTTC
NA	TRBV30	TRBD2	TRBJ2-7	CAWKGREWAREQYF	TGTGCCTGGAAAGGGCGGGAGTGGGCTCGCGAGCAGTACTTC
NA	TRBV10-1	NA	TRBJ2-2	CASSESDSLNTGELFF	TGCGCCAGCAGTGAGTCGGACAGCTTGAACACCGGGGAGCTGTTTTTT
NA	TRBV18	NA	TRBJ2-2	CASSSRVGELFF	TGTGCCAGCTCAAGCAGGGTCGGGGAGCTGTTTTTT
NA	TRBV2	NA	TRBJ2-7	CASRESTVTYEQYF	TGTGCCAGCAGGGAATCGACAGTTACCTACGAGCAGTACTTC
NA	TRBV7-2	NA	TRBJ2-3	CASSPDSRRSTDTQYF	TGTGCCAGCAGCCCCGACAGCCGACGAAGCACAGATACGCAGTATTTT
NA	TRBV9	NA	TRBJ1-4	CASSGDRREEKLFF	TGTGCCAGCAGCGGTGACAGGCGGGAGGAAAAACTGTTTTTT
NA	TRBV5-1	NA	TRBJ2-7	CASSHGEVRYEQYF	TGCGCCAGCAGCCATGGCGAGGTCCGGTACGAGCAGTACTTC
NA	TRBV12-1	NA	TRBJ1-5	CASSFRQGFSNQPQHF	TGTGCCAGCAGCTTTCGTCAGGGGTTTAGCAATCAGCCCCAGCATTTT
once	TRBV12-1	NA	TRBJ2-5	CASSRKPRGLWETQYF	TGTGCCAGCAGCCGTAAACCCAGGGGCTTGTGGGAGACCCAGTACTTC
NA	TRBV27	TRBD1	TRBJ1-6	CASSLIQGGSPLHF	TGTGCCAGCAGTTTAATCCAGGGGGGTTCACCCCTCCACTTT
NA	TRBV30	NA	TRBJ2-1	CAWSVLRTVHEQFF	TGTGCCTGGAGTGTACTGCGGACAGTTCATGAGCAGTTCTTC
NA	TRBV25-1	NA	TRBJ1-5	CASSVRTVKNQPQHF	TGTGCCAGCAGTGTAAGGACAGTCAAAAATCAGCCCCAGCATTTT
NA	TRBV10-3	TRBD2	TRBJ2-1	CAISPGLAGGNEQFF	TGTGCCATCAGCCCCGGACTAGCGGGGGGCAATGAGCAGTTCTTC
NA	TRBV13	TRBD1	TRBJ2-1	CASSPYPGTGKNEQFF	TGTGCCAGCAGCCCGTACCCCGGGACAGGGAAAAATGAGCAGTTCTTC
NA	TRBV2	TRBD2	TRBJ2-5	CASAGGSKTQYF	TGTGCCAGCGCGGGAGGGTCAAAGACCCAGTACTTC
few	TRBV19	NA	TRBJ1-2	CASSLESTNYGYTF	TGTGCCAGTAGTCTCGAGTCAACTAACTATGGCTACACCTTC
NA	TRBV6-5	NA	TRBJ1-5	CASSYSRGSQPQHF	TGTGCCAGCAGTTACTCTAGAGGGTCTCAGCCCCAGCATTTT
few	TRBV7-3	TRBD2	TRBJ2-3	CASSLMAGGTDTQYF	TGTGCCAGCAGCTTAATGGCGGGAGGAACAGATACGCAGTATTTT
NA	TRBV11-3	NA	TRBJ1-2	CASSLSWGDYGYTF	TGTGCCAGCAGCTTATCATGGGGCGACTATGGCTACACCTTC
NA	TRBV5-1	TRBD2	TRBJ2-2	CASSFGHLAGGAGELFF	TGCGCCAGCAGCTTCGGGCATTTAGCGGGAGGGGCCGGGGAGCTGTTTTTT
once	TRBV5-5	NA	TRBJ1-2	CASSVAAGTFEAGYTF	TGTGCCAGCAGCGTCGCGGCCGGGACATTCGAGGCTGGCTACACCTTC
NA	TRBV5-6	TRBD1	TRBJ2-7	CASSQHRGEQYF	TGTGCCAGCAGCCAACACAGGGGCGAGCAGTACTTC
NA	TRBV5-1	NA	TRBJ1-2	CASSLEGESAIF	TGCGCCAGCAGCTTGGAAGGGGAATCGGCGATCTTC
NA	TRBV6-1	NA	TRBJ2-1	CASSLTSYNEQFF	TGTGCCAGCAGTTTAACTAGCTACAATGAGCAGTTCTTC
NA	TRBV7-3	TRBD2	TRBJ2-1	CASSQLAGVYNEQFF	TGTGCCAGCAGCCAACTAGCGGGAGTCTACAATGAGCAGTTCTTC
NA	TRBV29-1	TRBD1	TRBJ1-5	CSVPGQARNQPQHF	TGCAGCGTCCCCGGACAGGCTAGGAATCAGCCCCAGCATTTT
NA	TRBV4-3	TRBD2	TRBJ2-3	CASSRRLGQGGLAGVPDTQYF	TGCGCCAGCAGCCGCAGACTTGGGCAGGGAGGACTAGCGGGAGTGCCAGATACGCAGTATTTT
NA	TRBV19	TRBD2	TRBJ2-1	CASQGTSGRVANEQFF	TGTGCCAGTCAGGGGACTAGCGGGAGAGTGGCCAATGAGCAGTTCTTC
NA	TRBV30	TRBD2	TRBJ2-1	CAWSAWWDSGLAGSGEQFF	TGTGCCTGGAGTGCTTGGTGGGACTCGGGACTAGCGGGATCAGGTGAGCAGTTCTTC
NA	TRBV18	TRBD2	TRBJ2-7	CASSPRGLAGVGQYF	TGTGCCAGCTCACCACGGGGACTAGCGGGAGTCGGGCAGTACTTC
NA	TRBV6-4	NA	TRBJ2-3	CASSDGVGATDTQYF	TGTGCCAGCAGTGACGGGGTAGGGGCCACAGATACGCAGTATTTT
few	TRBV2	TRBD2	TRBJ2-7	CASRRTGGPYEQYF	TGTGCCAGCAGAAGGACGGGGGGGCCCTACGAGCAGTACTTC
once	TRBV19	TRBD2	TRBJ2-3	CASSIGLAGVDTQYF	TGTGCCAGTAGTATCGGACTAGCGGGAGTGGATACGCAGTATTTT
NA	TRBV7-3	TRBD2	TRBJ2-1	CASSLIGVGGRGRNEQFF	TGTGCCAGCAGCTTAATAGGCGTTGGCGGGAGGGGTAGGAATGAGCAGTTCTTC
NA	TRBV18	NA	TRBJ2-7	CASSRGVGPANEQYF	TGTGCCAGCTCCAGGGGGGTCGGCCCCGCGAACGAGCAGTACTTC
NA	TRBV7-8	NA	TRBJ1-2	CASSLVLGRRYGYTF	TGTGCCAGCAGCTTAGTTCTGGGGCGGAGATATGGCTACACCTTC
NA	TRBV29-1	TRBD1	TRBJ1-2	CSVPVQGRKGYTF	TGCAGCGTCCCCGTACAGGGGAGGAAGGGCTACACCTTC
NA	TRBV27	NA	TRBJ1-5	CASSFFPQNQPQHF	TGTGCCAGCAGTTTCTTCCCTCAGAATCAGCCCCAGCATTTT
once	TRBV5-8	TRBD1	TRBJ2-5	CAITTGVPETQYF	TGTGCCATTACGACAGGGGTTCCAGAGACCCAGTACTTC
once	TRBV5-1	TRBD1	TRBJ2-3	CASSSGTDTDTQYF	TGCGCCAGCAGCTCCGGGACAGACACAGATACGCAGTATTTT